This T cell receptor beta chain was identified in a study of blood T cells in healthy people across ages. There are 15 residues in the CDR3. V shed 0 bases, J shed 5 bases, and the junction held 9 bases outside the gene matches. CDR1 is DFQATT, CDR2 SNEGSKA, per germline (reference sequence). With a J-beta primer mix and a sample-barcoded 5' primer, a second PCR ran about 6 to 11 cycles. One entry per CDR3 protein results from TCRdb running MiXCR on the 5' RACE reads. The sample carries 1 million or so distinct CDR3 sequences, around 25% recorded once. In addition, the sample was reused for a study of T cells of mothers and their children. From that report: Related mother-child pairs shared slightly more overlap than unrelated pairs, but the difference was non-significant.

Sequenced: blood. This clonotype was obtained from a girl aged 2 to 9 in good health. The chain is built from TRBV20-1 and TRBJ2-5; 7 positions match TRBD1. CDR3 coding DNA: TGCAGTGCTAGAGATGAAGACAGGGTTAGGGAGACCCAGTACTTC. Translation gives CSARDEDRVRETQYF.